Listed below are T cell receptor beta chains from one sample, sequenced in a study of Graves' ophthalmopathy and Graves' hyperthyroidism. One entry per CDR3 protein, called by TCRdb with MiXCR from the multiplex PCR reads. The sample lists hundreds of thousands of distinct CDR3 sequences, about two fifths occurring once. Material: peripheral blood. Source of these receptors: an adult man with Graves' ophthalmopathy. Both conserved end residues are part of each CDR3. Each record gives: clone size, J gene, V gene, D gene, CDR3 DNA, CDR3 protein. D genes are given only for firm matches. Size tells how often a clone was seen (once, few, many) or the class of an expanded clone, and some rows leave it out.

>many|TRBJ1-4|TRBV19|NA
TGTGCCAGTAGTAATTCTGAGGGATCGTTCGAAAAACTGTTTTTT
CASSNSEGSFEKLFF
>NA|TRBJ1-6|TRBV20-1|NA
TGCAGTGCCAGCAGTGAAAGACGGGGGGAGAATTCACCCCTCCACTTT
CSASSERRGENSPLHF
>NA|TRBJ2-4|TRBV15|TRBD1
TGTGCCACCAGCAGAAGTTTCCCCCCGACAGGGGCCAAAAACATTCAGTACTTC
CATSRSFPPTGAKNIQYF
>NA|TRBJ1-6|TRBV25-1|NA
TGTGCCAGCAGTTTACTCCGGGACACTAATTCACCCCTCCACTTT
CASSLLRDTNSPLHF
>few|TRBJ2-7|TRBV5-1|NA
TGCGCCAGCAGCTCCAACAGGGTGCCGACGAGCGAGCAGTACTTC
CASSSNRVPTSEQYF
>NA|TRBJ2-5|TRBV5-4|TRBD2
TGTGCCAGCAGCTCAAAACAGGGACTAGCGGAGACCCAGTACTTC
CASSSKQGLAETQYF
>NA|TRBJ1-2|TRBV25-1|NA
TGTGCCTGCAGTGCGACCGGGACAAGTTATGGCTACACCTTC
CACSATGTSYGYTF
>NA|TRBJ2-1|TRBV2|NA
TGTGCCAGCAGGGAAGACTTTTACAATGAGCAGTTCTTC
CASREDFYNEQFF
>many|TRBJ1-5|TRBV5-5|NA
TGTGCCAGCAGCTTGGGCGTTCGACAGCCCCAGCATTTT
CASSLGVRQPQHF
>NA|TRBJ1-5|TRBV15|NA
TGTGCCACCAGCAGCCCCCGTGGGAACAATCAGCCCCAGCATTTT
CATSSPRGNNQPQHF
>NA|TRBJ2-6|TRBV7-9|NA
TGTGCCAGCAGCTTTCTGGGACAACCTGAAGCTTTC
CASSFLGQPEAF
>NA|TRBJ1-2|TRBV12-3/TRBV12-4|TRBD1
TGTGCCAGCAGTCCCTACCACTCCGGGACAGGTACCGCCGATGGCTACACCTTC
CASSPYHSGTGTADGYTF
>NA|TRBJ1-6|TRBV25-1|NA
TGTGCCAGTAGTAGGGGCGGTAGGGATTCACCCCTCCACTTT
CASSRGGRDSPLHF
>few|TRBJ1-5|TRBV5-8|TRBD1
TGTGCCAGCAGCTGGGGACAGGGGGCCCCGAATCAGCCCCAGCATTTT
CASSWGQGAPNQPQHF
>NA|TRBJ2-7|TRBV10-3|TRBD1
TGTGCCATCAGTGAGTCGACAGGGGGGAATCAGCCCTACGAGCAGTACTTC
CAISESTGGNQPYEQYF
>few|TRBJ1-1|TRBV30|TRBD1
TGTGCCTGGTCCGGGACAGGAAACACTGAAGCTTTCTTT
CAWSGTGNTEAFF
>NA|TRBJ2-2|TRBV10-3|NA
TGTGCCATCAGTGACGGGGCGTCGAACACCGGGGAGCTGTTTTTT
CAISDGASNTGELFF
>NA|TRBJ2-7|TRBV29-1|TRBD1
TGCAGCGTTGCTGGACAGGGCTCATCCTACGAGCAGTACTTC
CSVAGQGSSYEQYF
>few|TRBJ2-5|TRBV5-1|NA
TGCGCCAGCAGCCCGGGTCGGAGTTTGGAGACCCAGTACTTC
CASSPGRSLETQYF
>NA|TRBJ2-2|TRBV19|TRBD1
TGTGCCAGTAGTGAGACTTCCGGGACAGGGAAGTCCGGGGAGCTGTTTTTT
CASSETSGTGKSGELFF
>NA|TRBJ1-3|TRBV25-1|NA
TGTGCCTGGAGTGTACCAGGGACTGGAAACACCATATATTTT
CAWSVPGTGNTIYF
>NA|TRBJ2-7|TRBV5-1|NA
TGTGCCAGCAGCGGTGCCCTGAACGAGCAGTACTTC
CASSGALNEQYF
>few|TRBJ1-1|TRBV5-6|NA
TGTGCCAGCAGCTTGGTTCGGGAAGCAAAGATGAACACTGAAGCTTTCTTT
CASSLVREAKMNTEAFF
>many|TRBJ2-7|TRBV5-1|NA
TGCGCCAGCAGCTTAACGGGTAGTGGCTACGAGCAGTACTTC
CASSLTGSGYEQYF
>many|TRBJ1-1|TRBV12-3/TRBV12-4|TRBD1
TGTGCCAGCAGTTTCGACAGGGTTGAAGCTTTCTTT
CASSFDRVEAFF
>many|TRBJ2-5|TRBV7-9|NA
TGTGCCAGCAGCCGCCTACTTTTCCAAGAGACCCAGTACTTC
CASSRLLFQETQYF
>few|TRBJ2-7|TRBV7-6|NA
TGTGCCAGCAGCCACGGGCTTTCCCCTTCCGAGCAGTACTTC
CASSHGLSPSEQYF
>NA|TRBJ2-1|TRBV20-1|NA
TGCAGTGCTAGAGGGCGGGGGCAGCAGTTCTTC
CSARGRGQQFF
>NA|TRBJ2-5|TRBV4-2|TRBD2
TGTGCCAGCAGCCAAGGGGCCACTAGCGGGATTCAAGAGACCCAGTACTTC
CASSQGATSGIQETQYF
>many|TRBJ2-7|TRBV2|TRBD2
TGTGCCAGCATATGGCTAGCGGAGACCTACGAGCAGTACTTC
CASIWLAETYEQYF
>NA|TRBJ2-6|TRBV7-6|NA
TGTGCCAGCAGCTTTACGGGGGCCAACGTCCTGACTTTC
CASSFTGANVLTF
>NA|TRBJ2-3|TRBV5-1|TRBD1
TGCGCCAGCAGCTTGGCCTGGACAGGGGGCACAGATACGCAGTATTTT
CASSLAWTGGTDTQYF
>few|TRBJ2-7|TRBV11-3|TRBD1
TGTGCCAGCAGCTTACAGGGGGAAGGCGAGCAGTACTTC
CASSLQGEGEQYF
>many|TRBJ1-1|TRBV7-8|NA
TGTGCCAGCAGCTTAGCCCCTCGGAACACTGAAGCTTTCTTT
CASSLAPRNTEAFF
>NA|TRBJ1-2|TRBV29-1|NA
TGCAGCGTTGGGCGGGGAGACTATGGCTACACCTTC
CSVGRGDYGYTF
>few|TRBJ1-4|TRBV7-2|TRBD1
TGCGCCAGCAGCCAGTTCGGACAGGCGAAACGGGAAAAACTGTTTTTT
CASSQFGQAKREKLFF
>few|TRBJ2-2|TRBV7-9|NA
TGTGCCAGCAGCTTAGTTTCCGGCAGGCTAACGAACACCGGGGAGCTGTTTTTT
CASSLVSGRLTNTGELFF
>few|TRBJ2-7|TRBV5-1|NA
TGCGCCAGCAGCATCGACCTACTGGAAATCTCCTACGAGCAGTACTTC
CASSIDLLEISYEQYF
>few|TRBJ1-2|TRBV6-2/TRBV6-3|NA
TGTGCCAGCAGTTACGCGCCGGTGGCTGGCTACACCTTC
CASSYAPVAGYTF
>many|TRBJ1-1|TRBV6-5|NA
TGTGCCAGCAGTTACTCGCCTGGGGCGTATGAAGCTTTCTTT
CASSYSPGAYEAFF
>NA|TRBJ1-5|TRBV6-5|TRBD1
TGTGCCAGCATGGGGTCAGGGGGGCCCCAGCATTTT
CASMGSGGPQHF
>few|TRBJ1-2|TRBV5-5|NA
TGTGCCAGCAGCTTGTGGACAGAGTACTATGGCTACACCTTC
CASSLWTEYYGYTF
>many|TRBJ1-2|TRBV13|NA
TGTGCCAGCAGCTTACCCAATAGCCGGGGCTACACCTTC
CASSLPNSRGYTF
>few|TRBJ2-2|TRBV27|NA
TGTGCCAGCAGTTTCGCCAGGGACACCGGGGAGCTGTTTTTT
CASSFARDTGELFF
>once|TRBJ2-7|TRBV10-3|NA
TGTGCCATCACCCGAGACAGGAGAACTTCCGAGCAGTACTTC
CAITRDRRTSEQYF
>NA|TRBJ2-1|TRBV10-3|NA
TGTGCCATCAGTGATCATAACGGGCTCTACAATGAGCAGTTCTTC
CAISDHNGLYNEQFF
>NA|TRBJ2-7|TRBV9|NA
TGTGCCAGCAGTGCTGCCCTTGGCGGCCCGGGGGCCTACGAGCAGTACTTC
CASSAALGGPGAYEQYF
>few|TRBJ1-6|TRBV6-5|TRBD1
TGTGCCAGCAAATTACAGGGGGCGGCTTCACCCCTCCACTTT
CASKLQGAASPLHF
>many|TRBJ2-7|TRBV3-1|TRBD2
TGTGCCAGCAGCCCCCCTACGGGAGGGTACGAGCAGTACTTC
CASSPPTGGYEQYF
>NA|TRBJ2-6|TRBV12-3/TRBV12-4|TRBD1
TGTGCCAGCAGTTTAAGGTACAGGGGCTCTGGGGCCAACGTCCTGACTTTC
CASSLRYRGSGANVLTF
>few|TRBJ1-6|TRBV7-2|NA
TGTGCCAGCAGCTTACCACCCGCGACAGCCAACTTCGGTTCACCCCTCCACTTT
CASSLPPATANFGSPLHF
>many|TRBJ1-3|TRBV4-2|NA
TGTGCCAGCGACAACTGGGGCTCGGCCATATATTTT
CASDNWGSAIYF
>NA|TRBJ1-6|TRBV2|NA
TGTGCCAGCAGCCTGGGACAAAAAGGTTCACTCCTCCACTTT
CASSLGQKGSLLHF
>many|TRBJ2-7|TRBV2|TRBD1
TGTGCCAGCAGCGGGACAGGTGGTGGCTACGAGCAGTACTTC
CASSGTGGGYEQYF
>NA|TRBJ2-5|TRBV12-3/TRBV12-4|NA
TGTGCCAGCACCCTACCATGGGATTTCCAAGAGACCCAGTACTTC
CASTLPWDFQETQYF